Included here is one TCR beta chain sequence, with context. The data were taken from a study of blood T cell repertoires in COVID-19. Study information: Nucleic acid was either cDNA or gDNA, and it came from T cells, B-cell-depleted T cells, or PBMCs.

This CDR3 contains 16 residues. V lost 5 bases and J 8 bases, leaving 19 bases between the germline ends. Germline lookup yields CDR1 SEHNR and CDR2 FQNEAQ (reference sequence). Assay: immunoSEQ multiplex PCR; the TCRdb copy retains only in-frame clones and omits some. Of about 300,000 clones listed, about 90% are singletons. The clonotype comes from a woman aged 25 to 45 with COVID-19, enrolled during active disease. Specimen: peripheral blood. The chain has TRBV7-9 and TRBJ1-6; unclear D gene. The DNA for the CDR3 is TGTGCCAGCAGCCGTCGGACTGCAGTTCGGGATTCACCCCTCCACTTT. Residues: CASSRRTAVRDSPLHF.